The 10 T cell receptor beta chains presented below share a single source sample, sequenced in a study of spatial heterogeneity in lung cancer. Specified time point: blood at routine non-recurrence follow-up after resection. Unsorted whole RNA from tumor, nontumor lung or frozen PBMC underwent sequencing. TCRdb ran MiXCR on the 5' RACE reads and lists one entry per CDR3 protein. The sample consists of about 120,000 distinct CDR3 sequences, over 9% of them appearing once. The sequencing used PBMCs, collected at follow-up. These receptors were collected from a male donor with early-stage non-small cell lung cancer.

In this sample, this clonotype turned up a few times. The chain couples TRBV11-3 to TRBJ1-3, with a possible D match to TRBD1 (6 bases). Trimming pared 4 bases from V and 8 bases from J, leaving 15 bases between. Per germline, CDR1 SGHNT and CDR2 YENEEA. The CDR3 has 14 residues. CDR3 DNA sequence: TGTGCCAGCAGCTCCTACAGGGAGAAGGACACCATATATTTT. Amino acid sequence: CASSSYREKDTIYF.

There are many counts of this clonotype. The chain has TRBV4-3 and TRBJ2-1; TRBD2 aligns across 9 bases. The V and J ends lost 0 bases and 5 bases, in that order; junction bases with no gene match: 5. The CDR3 length is 16 residues. Germline CDR1 LGHNA, CDR2 YSLEER. CDR3 residues: CASSQDWTSENNEQFF. CDR3 nucleotide sequence: TGCGCCAGCAGCCAAGATTGGACTAGCGAGAACAATGAGCAGTTCTTC.

Many counts were recorded for this clonotype. J is TRBJ2-6 and V is TRBV20-1; 7 nucleotides align to TRBD1. Trimming removed 6 bases from V and 2 bases from J; junction bases left unmatched: 7. The CDR3 totals 15 residues. Germline lookup yields CDR1 DFQATT and CDR2 SNEGSKA (reference sequence). The CDR3 coding sequence is TGCAGTGCCCCCGAAGGGGGCCCTGGGGCCAACGTCCTGACTTTC. The encoded protein is CSAPEGGPGANVLTF.

In its sample, this clonotype was seen a few times. CDR3 sequence (DNA): TGTGCCAGCAGCCCCATACGGGGGGAAGGAAGGAGCACTGAAGCTTTCTTT. It yields the protein CASSPIRGEGRSTEAFF. V is TRBV7-9 and J is TRBJ1-1, with TRBD1 as a possible D gene (5 bases). The CDR3 extends over 17 amino acids. Germline V gene lookup returns CDR1 SEHNR and CDR2 FQNEAQ (reference sequence). Trimming pared 5 bases from V and 4 bases from J, leaving 23 bases between.

This clonotype was seen only a few times. CDR3 DNA: TGCGCCAGCAGCTTGGGCGGGACAGGACCACAAGAGACCCAGTACTTC. Translation: CASSLGGTGPQETQYF. This chain connects TRBV5-1 to TRBJ2-5; the match to TRBD1 covers 8 bases. The germline CDR1 and CDR2 sequences are SGHRS and YFSETQ. V dropped 0 bases and J dropped 2; count of bases not matched to a gene: 6. The CDR3 extends over 16 amino acids. The whole variable domain, filled in from reference TRBV5-1 and TRBJ2-5, reads KAGVTQTPRYLIKTRGQQVTLSCSPISGHRSVSWYQQTPGQGLQFLFEYFSETQRNKGNFPGRFSGRQFSNSRSEMNVSTLELGDSALYLCASSLGGTGPQETQYFGPGTRLLVL.

This clonotype was seen a handful of times. This sequence joins TRBV9 and TRBJ2-5; possibly TRBD2 for D (5 bases). V dropped 0 bases and J dropped 3 bases, with 15 bases sitting between them. CDR1 and CDR2 from the germline V gene are SGDLS and YYNGEE. The length of the CDR3 is 16 residues. CDR3 nucleotide sequence: TGTGCCAGCAGCGTAGCCGGAGGCGGTGGTAAAGAGACCCAGTACTTC. This sequence encodes CASSVAGGGGKETQYF.

This clonotype was seen more than once but under ten times. The rearrangement uses TRBV27 and TRBJ1-2, with 7 bases that match TRBD1. This CDR3 has 17 amino acids. CDR1 is MNHEY, CDR2 SMNVEV, per germline (reference sequence). With 5 bases clipped from V and 6 bases from J, the junction kept 18 bases outside the gene matches. CDR3 nucleotides: TGTGCCAGCAGTCGCCCGGGACAGATGGTCTTTGGCGATGGCTACACCTTC. This translates into CASSRPGQMVFGDGYTF.

This clonotype has at least ten counts. The V and J genes are TRBV5-4 and TRBJ1-6; no clear D. This CDR3 region has 17 residues. V shed 2 bases and J shed 7 bases, with 19 bases lying between them. From germline, CDR1 is SGHNT and CDR2 YYREEE (reference sequence). CDR3 loop: CASSFSGGRRRNSPLHF. The CDR3 nucleotides are TGTGCCAGCAGCTTCTCTGGCGGTCGACGGAGGAATTCACCCCTCCACTTT.

The V and J genes are TRBV2 and TRBJ2-5; D unclear. Germline V lookup: CDR1 SNHLY, CDR2 FYNNEI. The CDR3 covers 13 residues. Trimming removed 1 base from V and 9 bases from J, with 12 bases in between. The CDR3 loop is CASSEDHQKAQYF. The CDR3 coding sequence is TGTGCCAGCAGTGAAGACCACCAAAAGGCCCAGTACTTC.

This clonotype was counted only a few times. The chain carries TRBV20-1 and TRBJ1-2; D is unresolved. Trimming pared 5 bases from V and 1 base from J, leaving 17 bases between. Germline V CDR1 and CDR2: DFQATT, SNEGSKA (reference sequence). The CDR3 consists of 15 residues. For the CDR3, the DNA is TGCAGTGCTTCGCACACCGTCCCCATTAACTATGGCTACACCTTC. Translation gives CSASHTVPINYGYTF.